This TCR beta chain was obtained from a study of human T cells and chemical hapten exposure. Study in general: The sensitizer, 2% DPC, was used on around 2 cm by around 2 cm of upper inner arm skin. Study-level points and caveats: Significantly greater numbers of large CDR3 similarity clusters came from expanded TCRs than from controls. The number of TCRs above 1 in 1000 frequency did not change after DPC sensitization.

Stated time point: patch test 1, 2 weeks after DPC sensitization. Treatment described: therapeutic diphenylcyclopropenone sensitization with weekly scalp DPC. The library tagged individual cDNA molecules with unique molecular identifiers. TCRdb reanalysed the RACE reads using MiXCR and keeps one entry per CDR3 protein. The sample records tens of thousands of distinct CDR3 sequences, about 9.6% being singletons. As to this clonotype: Its antigen is unidentified.

V was cut by 1 base and J by 1 base, with 12 bases left in between. The CDR3 length is 16 residues. Germline V gives CDR1 MGHRA, CDR2 YSYEKL. The source material was whole blood, sampled in connection with sensitization to the hapten diphenylcyclopropenone (DPC). The rearrangement links TRBV4-1 to TRBJ2-3; maybe TRBD2 (5 bases). The receptor comes from a woman aged 40 to 55 with alopecia areata. Some clones in this sample may be carry-over from other donors' samples. CDR3 DNA sequence: TGCGCCAGCAGCCAAGCTGGCGCGGGTGGCACAGATACGCAGTATTTT. Translation gives CASSQAGAGGTDTQYF.